These 30 T cell receptor beta chains came from one sample sequenced in a study of T cells in women clearing cervical HPV infection. Produced via immunoSEQ multiplex PCR; TCRdb's table is partial and in-frame only. Recorded here are tens of thousands of clones; the top ten clones represent approximately 1.4%. What was sequenced was blood buffy coat. Receptors were obtained from a woman aged 18 to 69 with a cervical HPV16 infection that either progressed to CIN3+ or cleared (not recorded which).

On this clone: Read coverage stops 3 residues before the CDR3 terminus; the germline J gene supplies the remainder. V is TRBV20-1 and J is TRBJ2-3; TRBD2 agrees at 12 bases. Germline V CDR1 and CDR2: DFQATT, SNEGSKA (reference sequence). After removal of 5 bases from V and 6 bases from J, the junction contained 12 bases not matched to a gene. This CDR3 is 16 amino acids long. CDR3 DNA (partial): TGCAGTGCTTCCGACCCGGCTAGCGGGGGGGACGATACG. This sequence encodes CSASDPASGGDDT. The entire CDR3 is CSASDPASGGDDTQYF.

Incomplete CDR3 DNA: TGTGCCAGTAGTATGGGGGCGCGAGGC. The encoded protein is CASSMGARG. The complete CDR3 sequence is CASSMGARGYTF. J is TRBJ1-2 and V is TRBV19; a possible D gene is TRBD1 (6 bases). The read terminates 3 residues ahead of where the CDR3 ends, so the germline J gene completes it. Germline CDR1 reads LNHDA; CDR2 reads SQIVND (reference sequence). The CDR3 is made up of 12 amino acids.

Concerning this clone: The missing CDR3 end, 3 residues past where the read stops, is filled in from the germline J gene. The chain couples TRBV29-1 to TRBJ2-5, with D uncertain. The CDR3 has 9 residues. Germline assignment: CDR1 SQVTM and CDR2 ANQGSEA. The ends were cut back, 6 bases at V and 5 bases at J, with 4 bases in the middle. The part of the CDR3 DNA that was read is TGCAGCGTAGGGGAGACC. Amino acid sequence: CSVGET. The whole CDR3 sequence reads CSVGETQYF.

CDR3 region: CSASVRLATGEQYF. The CDR3 DNA, read in part, is TGCAGTGCTAGTGTGAGACTAGCAACGGGCGAG. The chain employs TRBV20-1 and TRBJ2-7, with TRBD2 identical over 7 bases. The read terminates 3 residues before the CDR3 end, so the remaining end is supplied by the germline J gene. The V gene's germline CDR1 is DFQATT and CDR2 SNEGSKA (reference sequence). The CDR3 is made up of 14 amino acids. Germline trimming cut 3 bases from V and 6 bases from J; bases unmatched to any gene: 11.

The CDR3 DNA, read in part, is TGCAGCGTTGGGATACAGTCCGGGACC. Translating it yields CSVGIQSGT. The full-length CDR3 reads as CSVGIQSGTQYF. This chain joins TRBV29-1 and TRBJ2-5, with D hard to call. The read ends 3 residues before the CDR3 terminus; that terminus is restored from the germline J gene. This CDR3 has 12 residues. V was trimmed by 4 bases and J by 7 bases, leaving 13 bases between them. From germline, CDR1 is SQVTM and CDR2 ANQGSEA.

Concerning this clone itself: The read comes to an end 3 residues before the CDR3 does, leaving the germline J gene to fill in the end. The chain links TRBV20-1 to TRBJ2-2; 10 bases map to TRBD1. There are 16 residues in the CDR3. V dropped 1 base and J dropped 6; count of bases not matched to a gene: 8. Germline values: CDR1 DFQATT, CDR2 SNEGSKA (reference sequence). This CDR3 is CSARASGTGEAGELFF. Incomplete CDR3 DNA: TGCAGTGCTAGAGCCAGCGGGACAGGGGAGGCCGGGGAG.

Concerning this clone: From the germline J gene comes the end of the CDR3, since the read stops 3 residues before it. The chain couples TRBV6-2 or TRBV6-3 to TRBJ2-7; D is perhaps TRBD1 (6 bases). The V gene lost 7 bases and the J gene lost 2 bases, with 12 bases spanning the gap. This CDR3 is built from 13 residues. Looked up from germline, CDR1 is MNHEY and CDR2 is SVGEGT. CDR3 amino acids: CASNRATTYEQYF. The part of the CDR3 DNA that was read is TGTGCCAGCAACAGGGCTACCACCTACGAG.

Concerning this clone: The missing CDR3 end, 3 residues past where the read stops, is filled in from the germline J gene. The J gene is TRBJ1-4, the V gene TRBV30, with D possibly TRBD1 on 5 matching bases. The V end lost 1 base, the J end lost 6 bases, and 21 bases lay between the germline ends. This CDR3 is 17 amino acids long. Germline V CDR1 and CDR2: GTSNPN, SVGIG (reference sequence). The CDR3 sequence: CAWSAVKGANLDEKLFF. Incomplete CDR3 DNA: TGTGCCTGGAGTGCAGTAAAAGGGGCGAATCTGGATGAAAAA.

As to this clone: The read ends 3 residues before the CDR3 terminus; that terminus is restored from the germline J gene. V and J are TRBV5-1 and TRBJ1-3; D gene uncertain. The V end lost 4 bases, the J end lost 2 bases, and 7 bases lay between the germline ends. Germline V gives CDR1 SGHRS, CDR2 YFSETQ. This CDR3 contains 13 residues. The CDR3 DNA, read in part, is TGCGCCAGCAGCAGCTCGCCTGGAAACACC. This translates into CASSSSPGNT. The full-length CDR3 reads as CASSSSPGNTIYF.

Regarding this clone: The read finishes 3 residues shy of the CDR3 end, and the germline J gene is used to complete it. The same CDR3 can be traced to other DNA sequences in this sample. The chain combines TRBV19 with TRBJ1-3; the match to TRBD1 covers 8 bases. The CDR3 has 14 amino acids. Looked up from germline, CDR1 is LNHDA and CDR2 is SQIVND (reference sequence). Trimming cost V 6 bases and J 2 bases; bases outside gene matches: 3. CDR3 loop: CASRTGAAGNTIYF. The covered CDR3 bases are TGTGCCAGTAGGACAGGGGCCGCTGGAAACACC.

In the case of this clone: The read gets to within 3 residues of the CDR3 end, and the germline J gene fills in the rest. The chain is built from TRBV7-9 and TRBJ2-5, with 9 bases identical to TRBD1. The V gene's germline CDR1 is SEHNR and CDR2 FQNEAQ (reference sequence). V gave up 4 bases and J gave up 4 bases; unmatched junction bases: 4. This CDR3 contains 14 residues. The CDR3: CASSSGQGRETQYF. CDR3 bases read: TGTGCCAGCAGCTCCGGACAGGGGCGAGAGACC.

In regard to this clone: The read ends 3 residues shy of where the CDR3 ends; the end is completed using the germline J gene. The V gene is TRBV29-1, the J gene TRBJ2-3; D is perhaps TRBD2 (8 bases). Deletions cut 7 bases from V and 6 bases from J, with 23 bases between. Per germline, CDR1 SQVTM and CDR2 ANQGSEA. This CDR3 is built from 15 residues. CDR3 DNA, as far as it was read: TGCAGCGCGACAGGGTCCAGCGGGAGTCCGGATACG. Its translation is CSATGSSGSPDT. The CDR3 in full is CSATGSSGSPDTQYF.

Partial CDR3 DNA: TGTGCCAGCAGGGCGGACATGAATGGCAATCAGCCG. It specifies CASRADMNGNQP. The CDR3 in full is CASRADMNGNQPQYF. The V call is TRBV2, the J call TRBJ2-3, with D possibly being TRBD1 (5 bases). The read comes to an end 3 residues before the CDR3 does, leaving the germline J gene to fill in the end. CDR1 is SNHLY, CDR2 FYNNEI, per germline. CDR3 size: 15 residues.

As regards this clone: The observed sequence ends 3 residues before the CDR3 terminus, with the missing tail filled in from the germline J gene. This chain connects TRBV18 to TRBJ2-3; 8 bases are shared with TRBD1. Per germline, CDR1 KGHSH and CDR2 LQKENI. The CDR3 totals 14 residues. With 6 bases clipped from V and 6 bases from J, the junction kept 8 bases outside the gene matches. The sequenced CDR3 bases are TGTGCCAGCTCGAACGGTGCAGGGGGCGATACG. This sequence encodes CASSNGAGGDT. The full CDR3 reads CASSNGAGGDTQYF.

As concerns this clone: The read gets to within 3 residues of the CDR3 end, and the germline J gene fills in the rest. This sequence joins TRBV7-9 and TRBJ1-2; D remains ambiguous. Germline loops: CDR1 SEHNR, CDR2 FQNEAQ (reference sequence). This CDR3 region has 15 residues. Incomplete CDR3 DNA: TGTGCCAGCAGCCTTGGATTGGGTTACACAGATACC. Protein product: CASSLGLGYTDT. The entire CDR3 is CASSLGLGYTDTYTF. The variable domain in full, with the rest retrieved from reference TRBV7-9 and TRBJ1-2, is DTGVSQNPRHKITKRGQNVTFRCDPISEHNRLYWYRQTLGQGPEFLTYFQNEAQLEKSRLLSDRFSAERPKGSFSTLEIQRTEQGDSAMYLCASSLGLGYTDTYTFGSGTRLTVV.

On this clone: Read data end 3 residues before the CDR3 end; the end is taken from the germline J gene. The chain employs TRBV19 and TRBJ2-1, with TRBD1 as a possible D gene (5 bases). Germline values: CDR1 LNHDA, CDR2 SQIVND (reference sequence). The V and J ends lost 7 bases and 8 bases respectively, with 6 bases between them. This CDR3 spans 10 amino acids. CDR3 bases read: TGTGCCAGTAAGGGGTATGAG. Encoded protein: CASKGYE. The CDR3 in full is CASKGYEQFF. Drawing the rest from reference TRBV19 and TRBJ2-1, the complete variable domain is DGGITQSPKYLFRKEGQNVTLSCEQNLNHDAMYWYRQDPGQGLRLIYYSQIVNDFQKGDIAEGYSVSREKKESFPLTVTSAQKNPTAFYLCASKGYEQFFGPGTRLTVL.

Remarks on this clone: The read gets to within 3 residues of the CDR3 end, and the germline J gene fills in the rest. The chain is built from TRBV19 and TRBJ2-1; TRBD1 is a possible D gene (6 bases). The V and J ends lost 6 bases and 0 bases respectively, with 9 bases between them. CDR3 length: 14 amino acids. Germline CDR1 is LNHDA and CDR2 is SQIVND (reference sequence). The DNA read from the CDR3 is TGTGCCAGTAGCAGGGGCGCCTCCTACAATGAG. Its protein product is CASSRGASYNE. The whole CDR3 protein reads CASSRGASYNEQFF.

Comment on this clone: The CDR3 end lies 3 residues beyond the end of the read and is filled in from the germline J gene. This chain uses TRBV19 with TRBJ2-3; D ambiguous. Trimming shortened V by 6 bases and J by 3 bases, and 4 bases separated the two germline ends. CDR1 is LNHDA, CDR2 SQIVND, per germline (reference sequence). The length of the CDR3 is 11 residues. CDR3 DNA, as far as it was read: TGTGCCAGTAGACTTACAGATACG. The encoded protein is CASRLTDT. The whole CDR3 is CASRLTDTQYF. The whole variable domain, remainder taken from reference TRBV19 and TRBJ2-3, is DGGITQSPKYLFRKEGQNVTLSCEQNLNHDAMYWYRQDPGQGLRLIYYSQIVNDFQKGDIAEGYSVSREKKESFPLTVTSAQKNPTAFYLCASRLTDTQYFGPGTRLTVL.

Note on this clone: The CDR3 is cut off 3 residues early in the read; its end comes from the germline J gene. The V call is TRBV5-1, the J call TRBJ2-2; 7 nucleotides align to TRBD1. This CDR3 spans 14 amino acids. The germline V gene encodes CDR1 SGHRS and CDR2 YFSETQ. The sequenced CDR3 bases are TGCGCCAGCAGCTTGGCAGGGGGTCAGGAAAAG. Translating it yields CASSLAGGQEK. The CDR3 reads in full as CASSLAGGQEKLFF.

Worth noting for this clone: The CDR3 end falls 3 residues outside the read, so it is completed with the germline J gene. The V gene is TRBV20-1, the J gene TRBJ1-6, with D tentatively TRBD1 (5 bases). Trimming left V 1 base short and J 5 bases short, with 9 bases between. The germline CDR1 and CDR2 sequences are DFQATT and SNEGSKA (reference sequence). The CDR3 consists of 14 residues. The CDR3 region is CSARGGADNSPLHF. Partial CDR3 DNA: TGCAGTGCTAGAGGTGGGGCAGATAATTCACCC.

Points on this clone: One junction end disagrees with the germline gene, perhaps due to a read error. The missing CDR3 end, 3 residues past where the read stops, is filled in from the germline J gene. The chain joins TRBV5-6 to TRBJ2-2; 9 nucleotides align to TRBD1. The CDR3 extends over 14 amino acids. Germline assignment: CDR1 SGHDT and CDR2 YYEEEE. The part of the CDR3 DNA that was read is TGTGCCAGCACCTTGGACAGGGGAACCGGGGAG. This gives the protein CASTLDRGTGE. The whole CDR3 sequence reads CASTLDRGTGELFF.

On this clone: Read coverage stops 3 residues before the CDR3 terminus; the germline J gene supplies the remainder. The chain is built from TRBV11-3 and TRBJ2-1, with 8 bases matching TRBD2. The CDR3 runs to 15 residues. J lost 5 bases, V lost 1 base, and 4 bases had no gene match. The V gene's germline CDR1 is SGHNT and CDR2 YENEEA. The sequenced part of the CDR3 DNA is TGTGCCAGCAGCTTAGTCGGTAGCGGGAACAATGAG. Amino acids: CASSLVGSGNNE. In full, the CDR3 is CASSLVGSGNNEQFF.

Regarding this clone: From the germline J gene comes the end of the CDR3, since the read stops 3 residues before it. This sequence joins TRBV20-1 and TRBJ2-5; tentatively, D is TRBD2 (6 bases). Germline CDR1 and CDR2: DFQATT and SNEGSKA (reference sequence). V was cut by 5 bases and J by 5 bases, with 15 bases left in between. The CDR3 sequence is 13 residues long. The CDR3 here is CSALMTRVETQYF. The covered CDR3 bases are TGCAGTGCTCTCATGACTAGAGTGGAGACC.

On this clone: The read falls 3 residues short of the CDR3 end, and the missing part is taken from the germline J gene. The rearrangement links TRBV7-6 to TRBJ2-3, with 13 bases lining up with TRBD2. The CDR3 is 16 amino acids. From germline, CDR1 is SGHVS and CDR2 FNYEAQ. The CDR3 DNA, read in part, is TGTGCCAGCAGCTTAGCACTAGCGGGGGGGCAAGAGACG. This gives the protein CASSLALAGGQET. The whole CDR3 protein is CASSLALAGGQETQYF.

With respect to this clone: The DNA ends 3 residues before the CDR3 does, and the rest of the CDR3 is filled in from the germline J gene. This chain uses TRBV7-9 with TRBJ2-7, with a weak D call TRBD1 (7 bases). From germline, CDR1 is SEHNR and CDR2 FQNEAQ (reference sequence). V was pared by 5 bases and J by 4 bases, with 18 bases between. This CDR3 has 15 residues. The DNA read from the CDR3 is TGTGCCAGCAGCACACGTACGGGGGACAGATACGAG. It is translated as CASSTRTGDRYE. The full CDR3 protein is CASSTRTGDRYEQYF.

In regard to this clone: Sequencing ends 3 residues short of the CDR3 end; the germline J gene provides the rest. The V call is TRBV6-2 or TRBV6-3, the J call TRBJ2-1; TRBD2 matches at 11 bases. This CDR3 region has 17 residues. Germline assignment: CDR1 MNHEY and CDR2 SVGEGT. V shed 2 bases, J shed 4 bases, and the junction held 7 bases outside the gene matches. The covered CDR3 bases are TGTGCCAGCAGTTACCTTCCTAGCGGGGGGCTGTACAATGAG. It codes for CASSYLPSGGLYNE. The whole CDR3 reads CASSYLPSGGLYNEQFF.

Incomplete CDR3 DNA: TGCAGTGCACGAAGGGCCATCAATCAGCCC. Protein: CSARRAINQP. The entire CDR3 protein is CSARRAINQPQHF. This chain links TRBV20-1 with TRBJ1-5; D call uncertain. Read coverage stops 3 residues before the CDR3 terminus; the germline J gene supplies the remainder. V was cut by 6 bases and J by 3 bases, with 12 bases left in between. The germline V gene has CDR1 DFQATT and CDR2 SNEGSKA (reference sequence). This CDR3 is 13 amino acids long.

As concerns this clone: The read ends 3 residues early relative to the CDR3; the germline J gene fills the gap. The gene calls are TRBV5-5 and TRBJ2-7, with 10 bases aligning to TRBD1. This CDR3 contains 14 residues. Germline lookup yields CDR1 SGHKS and CDR2 YYEKEE (reference sequence). Trimming cost V 4 bases and J 4 bases; bases outside gene matches: 5. The sequenced CDR3 bases are TGTGCCAGCAGCCAAGGGACAGGGGCATACGAG. This gives the protein CASSQGTGAYE. The whole CDR3 reads CASSQGTGAYEQYF.

About this clone: Sequencing ends 3 residues short of the CDR3 end; the germline J gene provides the rest. V is TRBV7-7 and J is TRBJ2-3, with D possibly being TRBD2 (7 bases). Germline CDR1 is SSHAT and CDR2 is FNYEAQ (reference sequence). The CDR3 sequence is 14 residues long. The CDR3 loop reads CASSLFGGPETQYF. The sequenced part of the CDR3 DNA is TGTGCCAGCAGCTTATTCGGGGGGCCGGAGACG.

On this clone itself: The CDR3 is cut off 3 residues early in the read; its end comes from the germline J gene. This sequence joins TRBV7-3 and TRBJ2-3, with 9 bases lining up with TRBD1. CDR1 SGHTA and CDR2 FQGTGA come from the germline V gene. This CDR3 contains 13 residues. The CDR3 loop is CASSTTGGDTQYF. The part of the CDR3 DNA that was read is TGTGCCAGCAGCACAACAGGGGGCGACACG.